The source of this TCR beta chain is a study of blood T cell repertoires in COVID-19. The assay was immunoSEQ multiplex PCR, and TCRdb's table has in-frame clones only and misses some. The sample comprises 95,000 to 150,000 clones, more than 70% of which are singletons, and about 3.8% rests with the top ten. The junction had 3 bases not matched to a gene; V was cut back by 6 bases and J by 0 bases. This CDR3 is built from 17 residues. Germline CDR1 reads MNHEY; CDR2 reads SVGEGT. Material for sequencing was peripheral blood. The sequence derives from a man aged 60 to 69 with acute or convalescent COVID-19. The gene calls are TRBV6-2 or TRBV6-3 and TRBJ2-2, with TRBD2 matching 14 bases. CDR3 region: CASSWTSGRPNTGELFF. The CDR3 region has the DNA TGTGCCAGCAGCTGGACTAGCGGGAGGCCGAACACCGGGGAGCTGTTTTTT.